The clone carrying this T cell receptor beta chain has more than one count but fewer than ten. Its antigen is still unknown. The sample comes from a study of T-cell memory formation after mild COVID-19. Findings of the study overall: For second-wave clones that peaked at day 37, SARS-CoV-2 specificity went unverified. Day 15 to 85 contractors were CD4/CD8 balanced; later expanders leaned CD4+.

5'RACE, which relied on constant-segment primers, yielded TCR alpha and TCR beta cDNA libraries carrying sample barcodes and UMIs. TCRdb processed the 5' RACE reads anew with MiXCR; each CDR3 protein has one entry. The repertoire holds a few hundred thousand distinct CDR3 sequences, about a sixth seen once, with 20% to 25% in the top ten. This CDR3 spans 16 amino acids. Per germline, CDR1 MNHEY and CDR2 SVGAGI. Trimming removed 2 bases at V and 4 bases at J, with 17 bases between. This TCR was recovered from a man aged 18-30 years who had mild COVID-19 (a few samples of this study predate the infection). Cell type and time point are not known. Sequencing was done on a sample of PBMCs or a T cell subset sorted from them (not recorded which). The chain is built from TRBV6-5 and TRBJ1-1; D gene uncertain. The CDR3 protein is CASSYQVGRAATEAFF. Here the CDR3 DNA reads TGTGCCAGCAGTTACCAGGTAGGGAGGGCAGCCACTGAAGCTTTCTTT.